These 25 T cell receptor beta chains came from one sample sequenced in a study of blood T cell repertoires in COVID-19. The protocol was immunoSEQ multiplex PCR, while the TCRdb copy is restricted to in-frame clones and leaves out a portion. The sample consists of 200,000 to 300,000 clones, under 90% of them appearing once. Sequencing was performed on PBMCs or T cells enriched from blood (not recorded which). The receptors were sampled from a man between 35 and 55 years old who had recovered from COVID-19.

J is TRBJ2-7 and V is TRBV10-3; D is possibly TRBD2 (6 bases). Germline V gene sequence: CDR1 ENHRY, CDR2 SYGVKD. There are 15 residues in the CDR3. V was shortened by 0 bases and J by 4 bases, with 13 bases between the two germline ends. The CDR3 coding sequence is TGTGCCATCAGTGAGTCGACTAGGGTAGGGTACGAGCAGTACTTC. Translating gives CAISESTRVGYEQYF.

This clone has more than one count but fewer than ten. CDR3 nucleotide sequence: TGTGCCAGCAGCCAGATACAGGGTACTTCTGAAGCTTTCTTT. It translates to CASSQIQGTSEAFF. This sequence joins TRBV7-2 and TRBJ1-1; D might be TRBD1 (6 bases). Trimming left V 5 bases short and J 6 bases short, with 16 bases between. This CDR3 has 14 residues. Germline V gives CDR1 SGHTA, CDR2 FQGNSA.

The chain is built from TRBV9 and TRBJ2-2, with D perhaps TRBD2 (6 bases). CDR3 size: 14 residues. V lost 4 bases and J lost 7, with 14 bases in between. In germline, CDR1 is SGDLS, CDR2 YYNGEE. This CDR3 reads CASSSGGPGGELFF. CDR3 DNA: TGTGCCAGCAGCTCCGGGGGTCCGGGCGGGGAGCTGTTTTTT.

The chain links TRBV5-6 to TRBJ2-1; maybe TRBD2 (6 bases). The CDR3 loop spans 14 amino acids. Trimming took 4 bases from V and 3 from J, leaving 11 bases between them. The germline gives CDR1 SGHDT, CDR2 YYEEEE. This CDR3 is CASSPRDFYNEQFF. The DNA for the CDR3 is TGTGCCAGCAGCCCTAGGGACTTCTACAATGAGCAGTTCTTC. Full variable domain (remainder filled in from reference TRBV5-6 and TRBJ2-1): DAGVTQSPTHLIKTRGQQVTLRCSPKSGHDTVSWYQQALGQGPQFIFQYYEEEERQRGNFPDRFSGHQFPNYSSELNVNALLLGDSALYLCASSPRDFYNEQFFGPGTRLTVL.

V and J are TRBV7-9 and TRBJ2-3, with 10 bases matching TRBD2. Germline V gene lookup returns CDR1 SEHNR and CDR2 FQNEAQ (reference sequence). This CDR3 comprises 15 residues. Trimming at V came to 5 bases and at J to 3 bases, leaving 5 bases not matched to a gene. CDR3 in DNA: TGTGCCAGCAGCGCGAGGACTAGCGGAACAGATACGCAGTATTTT. Its protein is CASSARTSGTDTQYF.

This sequence joins TRBV19 and TRBJ2-7; the D gene is possibly TRBD1 (8 bases). The CDR3 sequence is 14 residues long. Germline loops: CDR1 LNHDA, CDR2 SQIVND (reference sequence). V lost 8 bases to trimming and J lost 5 bases, with 19 bases between them. The CDR3 DNA reads as TGTGCCAGTGGGTTGACAGGGGAGGGGGACGAGCAGTACTTC. It codes for CASGLTGEGDEQYF.

The chain joins TRBV7-9 to TRBJ1-3; D unresolved. The CDR3 is 15 residues long. From germline, CDR1 is SEHNR and CDR2 FQNEAQ (reference sequence). The V end lost 5 bases, the J end lost 2 bases, and 13 bases lay between the germline ends. CDR3 in DNA: TGTGCCAGCAGCCCCCGGGGAACTACTGGAAACACCATATATTTT. Translating gives CASSPRGTTGNTIYF.

The chain joins TRBV30 to TRBJ2-1, with 10 bases fitting TRBD1. V lost 1 base and J lost 7; bases outside the gene matches: 7. Germline V gene data show CDR1 as GTSNPN and CDR2 as SVGIG (reference sequence). The length of the CDR3 is 15 residues. CDR3 in amino acids: CAWSGWGQGMNEQFF. For the CDR3, the DNA is TGTGCCTGGAGTGGATGGGGACAGGGGATGAATGAGCAGTTCTTC.

The chain joins TRBV25-1 to TRBJ1-2; D is undetermined. Germline V gene data show CDR1 as MGHDK and CDR2 as SYGVNS. CDR3 length: 12 residues. Trimming stripped 5 bases from V and 2 bases from J, with 6 bases between. CDR3 residues: CASSWQNYGYTF. As DNA, the CDR3 is TGTGCCAGCAGTTGGCAGAACTATGGCTACACCTTC.

The chain couples TRBV29-1 to TRBJ2-1; 8 bases map to TRBD2. The CDR3 totals 12 residues. J lost 8 bases, V lost 5 bases, and 5 bases had no gene match. Germline assignment: CDR1 SQVTM and CDR2 ANQGSEA. The CDR3 loop is CSVREGSDEQFF. In nucleotides, the CDR3 is TGCAGCGTTCGGGAGGGAAGCGATGAGCAGTTCTTC.

The chain combines TRBV3-1 (or the pseudogene TRBV3-2) with TRBJ1-1; D is possibly TRBD1 (6 bases). The germline V gene has CDR1 LGHDT and CDR2 YNNKEL (reference sequence). V shed 4 bases and J shed 1 base, with 13 bases lying between them. CDR3 size: 15 residues. As DNA, the CDR3 is TGTGCCAGCAGCCCCCGGGGGGGGGCGAACACTGAAGCTTTCTTT. Protein sequence: CASSPRGGANTEAFF.

This chain links TRBV24-1 with TRBJ2-3, with 8 bases matching TRBD2. Germline V gene lookup returns CDR1 KGHDR and CDR2 SFDVKD. The J segment lost 3 bases and the V segment lost 4 bases, leaving 5 bases of the junction unmatched. The CDR3 has 15 residues. The chain's CDR3 is CATSELGLETDTQYF. The CDR3 DNA sequence: TGTGCCACCAGTGAGTTGGGACTAGAGACAGATACGCAGTATTTT.

This rearrangement joins TRBV7-3 to TRBJ2-3; TRBD2 matches at 14 bases. The CDR3 consists of 18 residues. The V segment lost 1 base and the J segment 1 base; nucleotides outside the gene matches: 4. Germline loops: CDR1 SGHTA, CDR2 FQGTGA. The DNA of the CDR3 is TGTGCCAGCAGCTTAAGTGGGACTAGCGGGGGACGCACAGATACGCAGTATTTT. Translated, it gives CASSLSGTSGGRTDTQYF.

The chain links TRBV2 to TRBJ2-7; 8 bases are shared with TRBD1. CDR3 length: 14 residues. V shed 3 bases, J shed 2 bases, and the junction held 3 bases outside the gene matches. Looked up from germline, CDR1 is SNHLY and CDR2 is FYNNEI. The CDR3, as DNA: TGTGCCAGCAGTGACGGGACAGGAGCCTACGAGCAGTACTTC. Translated, it gives CASSDGTGAYEQYF.

This clone showed up just once. The rearrangement uses TRBV2 and TRBJ1-5; possible D gene TRBD1, 5 bases. V was clipped by 11 bases and J by 7 bases, with 15 bases between them. The CDR3 consists of 12 residues. Per germline, CDR1 SNHLY and CDR2 FYNNEI. The CDR3 region is CAGSPAGQPQHF. The DNA of the CDR3 is TGTGCCGGAAGTCCTGCAGGGCAGCCCCAGCATTTT.

The V gene is TRBV2, the J gene TRBJ2-1; 8 nucleotides align to TRBD1. Germline CDR1 and CDR2: SNHLY and FYNNEI. The CDR3 has 13 amino acids. V was clipped by 5 bases and J by 7 bases; unmatched bases: 4. The CDR3 sequence: CASSPGQANEQFF. As DNA, the CDR3 is TGTGCCAGCAGTCCGGGACAGGCGAATGAGCAGTTCTTC.

The V and J genes are TRBV24-1 and TRBJ2-1; 12 nucleotides agree with TRBD2. The CDR3 runs 16 residues. From germline, CDR1 is KGHDR and CDR2 SFDVKD. V trimming: 2 bases; J trimming: 5 bases; junction bases outside the gene matches: 3. In DNA form, the CDR3 reads TGTGCCACCAGTGATTGGACTAGCGGGGATAACAATGAGCAGTTCTTC. Its protein is CATSDWTSGDNNEQFF.

This clone was recorded once. This chain uses TRBV6-5 with TRBJ2-7; 14 nucleotides agree with TRBD2. J lost 7 bases, V lost 6 bases, and 8 bases had no gene match. Germline loops: CDR1 MNHEY, CDR2 SVGAGI. The length of the CDR3 is 15 residues. The CDR3 loop is CASSRLAGGPGEQYF. In nucleotides, the CDR3 is TGTGCCAGCAGCAGACTAGCGGGAGGGCCGGGGGAGCAGTACTTC.

This rearrangement joins TRBV18 to TRBJ2-4, with D tentatively TRBD1 (5 bases). Germline values: CDR1 KGHSH, CDR2 LQKENI. Between the trimmed V and J ends, which lost 3 bases and 8 bases, there was a span of 11 bases. The CDR3 extends over 13 amino acids. The CDR3 sequence is CASSPTGADIQYF. The CDR3 nucleotides are TGTGCCAGCTCACCGACTGGGGCGGACATTCAGTACTTC.

CDR3 sequence (DNA): TGTGCCAGCAGCTCCGGCGTGGGAGCTAACTATGGCTACACCTTC. Residues: CASSSGVGANYGYTF. The chain couples TRBV13 to TRBJ1-2; D gene uncertain. Per the germline V gene, CDR1 is PRHDT and CDR2 is FYEKMQ (reference sequence). V lost 4 bases and J lost 0, with 12 bases in between. The length of the CDR3 is 15 residues.

The chain couples TRBV27 to TRBJ2-5; 8 bases are shared with TRBD2. Germline-derived CDR1 and CDR2 are MNHEY and SMNVEV (reference sequence). J gave up 7 bases and V 3 bases, and 7 bases lay outside the gene matches. CDR3 length: 14 amino acids. CDR3 amino acids: CASSFVGLAGTQYF. The CDR3 nucleotides read TGTGCCAGCAGTTTTGTCGGACTAGCTGGGACCCAGTACTTC.

V usage is TRBV5-1 and J usage is TRBJ2-7; D gene uncertain. The CDR3 loop spans 14 amino acids. From germline, CDR1 is SGHRS and CDR2 YFSETQ. Trimming took off 4 bases at V and 7 bases at J, with 18 bases between the two ends. The CDR3 DNA sequence: TGCGCCAGCAGCCCCCGGAACGGCCCCGGGGAGCAGTACTTC. Translation gives CASSPRNGPGEQYF. The full variable domain, with the rest looked up from reference TRBV5-1 and TRBJ2-7, is KAGVTQTPRYLIKTRGQQVTLSCSPISGHRSVSWYQQTPGQGLQFLFEYFSETQRNKGNFPGRFSGRQFSNSRSEMNVSTLELGDSALYLCASSPRNGPGEQYFGPGTRLTVT.

The rearrangement uses TRBV5-6 and TRBJ1-6; D remains ambiguous. This CDR3 comprises 15 residues. Germline lookup yields CDR1 SGHDT and CDR2 YYEEEE. Trimming removed 2 bases at V and 4 bases at J, with 10 bases between. The CDR3 bases are TGTGCCAGCAGCTTTGTTGGCATTTATAATTCACCCCTCCACTTT. This translates into CASSFVGIYNSPLHF.

This clone has only one observation. This chain connects TRBV11-3 to TRBJ2-7; D gene unclear. The CDR3 sequence is 13 residues long. Germline V CDR1 and CDR2: SGHNT, YENEEA. The V and J ends lost 5 bases and 2 bases respectively, with 10 bases between them. CDR3 protein: CASSPRHPYEQYF. CDR3 in DNA: TGTGCCAGCAGCCCCCGACACCCCTACGAGCAGTACTTC.

V gene TRBV5-1 combines with J gene TRBJ2-3, with TRBD2 as a possible D gene (6 bases). CDR3 size: 13 residues. Per germline, CDR1 SGHRS and CDR2 YFSETQ. Trimming took off 4 bases at V and 4 bases at J, with 10 bases between the two ends. CDR3 region: CASSVGGADTQYF. DNA for the CDR3: TGCGCCAGCAGCGTCGGGGGTGCAGATACGCAGTATTTT.